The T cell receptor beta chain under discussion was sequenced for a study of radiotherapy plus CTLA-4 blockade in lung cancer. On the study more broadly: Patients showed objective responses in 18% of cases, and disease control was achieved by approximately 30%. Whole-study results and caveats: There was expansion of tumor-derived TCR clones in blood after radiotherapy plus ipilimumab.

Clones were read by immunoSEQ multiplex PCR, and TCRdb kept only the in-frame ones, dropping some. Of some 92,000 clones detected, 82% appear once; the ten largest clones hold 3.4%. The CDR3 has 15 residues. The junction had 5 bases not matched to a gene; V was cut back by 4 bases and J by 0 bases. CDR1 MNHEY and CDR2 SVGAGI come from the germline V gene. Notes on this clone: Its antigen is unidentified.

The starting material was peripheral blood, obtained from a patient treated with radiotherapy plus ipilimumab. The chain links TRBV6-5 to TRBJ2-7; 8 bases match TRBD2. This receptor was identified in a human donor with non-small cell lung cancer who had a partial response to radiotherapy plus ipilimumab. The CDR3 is CASSLVAGSSYEQYF. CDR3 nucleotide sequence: TGTGCCAGCAGTTTAGTAGCGGGAAGCTCCTACGAGCAGTACTTC.